This section outlines one T cell receptor (beta chain) sequence together with its context. The target antigen is unknown. These data are taken from a study of T cell responses to AZD1222 COVID-19 vaccine. Some clones are missing from TCRdb's copy, which holds only in-frame ones; the method was immunoSEQ multiplex PCR. Found here are over 150,000 clones, approximately 94% of them singletons; the top ten hold about 1.5%. Findings and limits, study-wide: Close to half of spike-specific TCRs reportedly recognize unmutated variant regions.

The CDR3 sequence is 14 residues long. Germline CDR1 is SGHRS and CDR2 is YFSETQ. V shed 4 bases, J shed 4 bases, and the junction held 6 bases outside the gene matches. The chain carries TRBV5-1 and TRBJ2-3; 7 nucleotides match TRBD1. This sample comprised peripheral blood, obtained 28 days after the second AZD1222 dose. The sequence was obtained from an adult who received the AZD1222 COVID-19 vaccine. The chain's CDR3 is CASSNPQGADTQYF. The CDR3, as DNA: TGCGCCAGCAGCAACCCCCAGGGGGCAGATACGCAGTATTTT.